The source of this T cell receptor (beta chain) is a study of shared clonotypes between healthy human individuals (dated by TCRdb to about 2020). Notes on the research overall: The cohort included a few men and a couple of women between 18 and 49 years of age. Per donor, three plates each were used for CD4 naive and CD4 memory, two for CD8 naive, and one for CD8 memory. Blood TCR repertoires of about five healthy adults were deeply sequenced to estimate repertoire size and the extent of clonotype sharing between individuals. Libraries were prepared and TCR repertoires were sequenced by different laboratories using diverse techniques, in order to increase sequencing depth and limit assay-specific biases. Between about 0.8 and 9 billion PBMCs per donor were obtained by leukapheresis.

From the cysteine through the phenylalanine, the CDR3 covers 15 amino acids. Only CDR3 DNA is held: 45 bases, read in frame from base 1. The germline V and J ends show losses of 1 base and 8 bases respectively, and no gene match explains 6 bases of the junction. From the germline V gene, CDR1 is SGHTA and CDR2 is FQGNSA. With respect to this clone: This receptor's antigen is unknown. There are no base qualities to consult, and no much larger clone falls within one base.

Donors were healthy HIV-negative adults with no recently reported acute infections or vaccinations. Every donor was a Caucasian adult residing in Nashville, Tennessee, USA. CD4+ T cells were enriched by magnetic negative selection; naive cells were then positively selected on CD45RA, and the negative fraction formed the memory subset. Blood was obtained by leukapheresis, after which PBMCs were separated by Ficoll-Histopaque density gradient centrifugation and cryopreserved in liquid nitrogen vapor phase. Purity and quantity of every magnetically sorted T cell population were checked by analytical flow cytometry. From each sorted fraction, genomic DNA was isolated and quantified by UV absorbance on a Nanodrop 2000c. The paper's findings and limits, for the study overall: Based on pairwise subsampling, the degree of clonotype sharing among donors was expected to be affected by sequencing depth. Estimated clonotype richness was generally larger for naive than for memory subsets. Incomplete sequencing was indicated by rarefaction of sorted-subset datasets, despite the large sequencing depth. Sampling was limited to blood, and TCR repertoires in tissue likely differ from TCR repertoires in blood. Clonotypes shared by all four sorted-subset donors showed higher generation probabilities than non-shared clonotypes. Because the study included only a small number of donors, the genetic and exposure-history diversity represented was limited. Across a handful of donors, around 5% of naive CD4, over 3% of naive CD8, about 2% of memory CD4, and approximately 0.42% of memory CD8 clonotypes were shared.

Using the deep immunoSEQ assay, multiplex PCR amplified TCR CDR3 regions from genomic DNA. For each cell subset, the extracted genomic DNA was distributed evenly across all wells of several immunoSEQ 96-well plates, and each plate served as one replicate. Each replicate PCR for sorted subsets received around 210 ng genomic DNA, equal to tens of thousands of T cell genomes. The purified libraries were quantified using a Qubit 3.0 fluorometer, sized with a Bioanalyzer 2100, and then quantified again using the KAPA Library Quantification kit. Each immunoSEQ 96-well plate was sequenced on its own single-read 150-cycle Illumina NextSeq 550 flow cell. As for the original processing: The immunoSEQ output contained only junctional sequences without quality scores, so filtering could not match that applied to full-length reads. To assign V/J genes and CDR3, sequences were annotated using PyIR, a Python wrapper for IgBLAST v1.9, with IMGT germline references. Any read was removed if the V/J assignment was weak (E-value above 1e-6), the CDR3 was missing, or the read contained stop codons, out-of-frame junctions, or ambiguous translated residues. A V3J clonotype was defined by an identical inferred V gene, J gene, and CDR3 amino acid sequence. To compute the percentage overlap between repertoires, the number of shared unique clonotypes was divided by the size of the smaller repertoire. RTK rarefaction, the Chao1 estimator, and Recon v2.1 estimates of unobserved clonotypes were used to assess repertoire richness. OLGA was used to compute generation probabilities for all TCRbeta clonotypes that the gDNA method yielded from a handful of donors. As stored in TCRdb, this immuneACCESS dataset retains in-frame rearrangements with V and J assigned. A fraction of the clones does not appear; measured against another copy, unresolved V genes explain less than half of the discrepancy, and the remainder lacks a known reason. V and J calls plus clone size are reproduced from that table; the DNA served to infer D and trimming. The sample includes some 2,100,000 clones, with approximately 96% observed a single time. The top ten clonotypes cover around 0.13% of the sample.

This clonotype was sampled from a man aged 18 to 29 in good health. The sample comprised naive CD4+ T cells sorted from blood. The cell subset or site label on this specimen signifies: CD45RA+ positively selected. Recombination connected TRBV7-2 to TRBJ2-1; TRBD2 lines up with 9 middle nucleotides. CDR3 protein: CASSLVSAGGYEQFF. In nucleotide form, the sequence is TGTGCCAGCAGCTTAGTGTCAGCGGGAGGTTATGAGCAGTTCTTC.